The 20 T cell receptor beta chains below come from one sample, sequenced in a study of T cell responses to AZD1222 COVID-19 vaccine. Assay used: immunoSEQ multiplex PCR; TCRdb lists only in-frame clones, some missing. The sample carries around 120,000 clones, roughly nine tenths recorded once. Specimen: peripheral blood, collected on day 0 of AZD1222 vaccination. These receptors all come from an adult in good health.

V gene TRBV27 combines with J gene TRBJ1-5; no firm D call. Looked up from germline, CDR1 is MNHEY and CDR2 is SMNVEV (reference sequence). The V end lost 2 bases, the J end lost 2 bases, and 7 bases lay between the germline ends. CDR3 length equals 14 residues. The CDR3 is CASSLQAGNQPQHF. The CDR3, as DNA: TGTGCCAGCAGTTTACAGGCTGGCAATCAGCCCCAGCATTTT.

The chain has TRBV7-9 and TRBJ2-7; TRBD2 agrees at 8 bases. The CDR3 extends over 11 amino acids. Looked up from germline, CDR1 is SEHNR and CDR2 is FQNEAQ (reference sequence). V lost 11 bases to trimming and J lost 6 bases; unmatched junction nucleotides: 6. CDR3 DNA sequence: TGTGCCTCGGGAGGGCCGGTCGAGCAGTACTTC. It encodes CASGGPVEQYF.

CDR3 coding DNA: TGTGCCAGCAGTTACGTGGGGACAGCGGGTTTCTATGGCTACACCTTC. The encoded protein is CASSYVGTAGFYGYTF. J is TRBJ1-2 and V is TRBV6-5; 7 bases align to TRBD1. After removal of 2 bases from V and 4 bases from J, the junction contained 10 bases not matched to a gene. The CDR3 has 16 amino acids. CDR1 MNHEY and CDR2 SVGAGI come from the germline V gene.

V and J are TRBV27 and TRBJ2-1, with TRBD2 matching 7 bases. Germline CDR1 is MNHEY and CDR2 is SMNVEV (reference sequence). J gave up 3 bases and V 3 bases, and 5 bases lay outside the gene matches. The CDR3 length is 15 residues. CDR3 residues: CASSFLGGGYNEQFF. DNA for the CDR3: TGTGCCAGCAGTTTTCTTGGCGGGGGCTACAATGAGCAGTTCTTC.

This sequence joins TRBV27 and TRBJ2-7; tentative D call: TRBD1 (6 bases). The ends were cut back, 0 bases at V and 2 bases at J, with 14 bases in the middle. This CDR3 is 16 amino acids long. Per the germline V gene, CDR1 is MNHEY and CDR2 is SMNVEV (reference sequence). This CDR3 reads CASSLSPGAAPYEQYF. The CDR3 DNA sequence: TGTGCCAGCAGTTTATCCCCAGGGGCGGCCCCCTACGAGCAGTACTTC.

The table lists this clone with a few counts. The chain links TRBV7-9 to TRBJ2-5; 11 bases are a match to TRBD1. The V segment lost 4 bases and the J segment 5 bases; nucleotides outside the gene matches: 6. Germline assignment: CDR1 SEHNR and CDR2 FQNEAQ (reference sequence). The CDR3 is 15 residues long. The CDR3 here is CASSWGQGVTETQYF. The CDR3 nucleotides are TGTGCCAGCAGCTGGGGACAGGGGGTCACGGAGACCCAGTACTTC.

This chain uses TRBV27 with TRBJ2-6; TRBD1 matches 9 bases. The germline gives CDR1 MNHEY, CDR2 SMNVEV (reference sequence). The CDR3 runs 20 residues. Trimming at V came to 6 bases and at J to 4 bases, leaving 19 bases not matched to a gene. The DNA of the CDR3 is TGTGCCAGCAGAAAAAAGAGGGCCGGGACAGGGTTCTCCGGGGCCAACGTCCTGACTTTC. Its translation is CASRKKRAGTGFSGANVLTF.

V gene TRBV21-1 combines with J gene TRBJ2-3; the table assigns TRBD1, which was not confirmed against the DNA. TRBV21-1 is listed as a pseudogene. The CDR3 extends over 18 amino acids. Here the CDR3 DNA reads TGTGCCAGCAGCAAAGGGGCCAGGACAGGATACGTCACAGATACGCAGTATTTT. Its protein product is CASSKGARTGYVTDTQYF.

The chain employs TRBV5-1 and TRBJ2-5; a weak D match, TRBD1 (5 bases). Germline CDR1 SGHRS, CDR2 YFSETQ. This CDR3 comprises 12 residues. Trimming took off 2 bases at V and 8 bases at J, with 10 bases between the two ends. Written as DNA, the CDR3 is TGCGCCAGCAGCTTCCAGGGTCTTACCCAGTACTTC. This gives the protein CASSFQGLTQYF.

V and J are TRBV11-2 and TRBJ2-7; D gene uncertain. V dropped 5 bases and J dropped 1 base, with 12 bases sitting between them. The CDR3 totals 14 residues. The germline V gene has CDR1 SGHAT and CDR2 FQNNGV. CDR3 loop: CASSPGPTSYEQYF. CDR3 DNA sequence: TGTGCCAGCAGCCCAGGACCTACTTCCTACGAGCAGTACTTC.

The CDR3 protein is CASRGGEKLFF. The CDR3 DNA reads TGTGCCAGCAGGGGTGGTGAAAAACTGTTTTTT. The rearrangement joins TRBV2 to TRBJ1-4; D is unclear. Germline values: CDR1 SNHLY, CDR2 FYNNEI. Trimming cost V 6 bases and J 7 bases, with 6 bases left between them. This CDR3 spans 11 amino acids. Combining the CDR3 with reference TRBV2 and TRBJ1-4 gives the whole variable domain EPEVTQTPSHQVTQMGQEVILRCVPISNHLYFYWYRQILGQKVEFLVSFYNNEISEKSEIFDDQFSVERPDGSNFTLKIRSTKLEDSAMYFCASRGGEKLFFGSGTQLSVL.

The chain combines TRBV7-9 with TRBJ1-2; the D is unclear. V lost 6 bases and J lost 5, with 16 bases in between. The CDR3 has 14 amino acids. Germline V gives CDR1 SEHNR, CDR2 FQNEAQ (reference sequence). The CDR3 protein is CASSLSWLGYGYTF. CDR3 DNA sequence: TGTGCCAGCAGTCTTAGCTGGCTTGGGTATGGCTACACCTTC.

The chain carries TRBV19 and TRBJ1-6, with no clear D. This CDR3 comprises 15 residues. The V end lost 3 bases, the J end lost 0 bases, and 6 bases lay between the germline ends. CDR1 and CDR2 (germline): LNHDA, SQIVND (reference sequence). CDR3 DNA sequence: TGTGCCAGTAGTATTGGAAGCTCCTATAATTCACCCCTCCACTTT. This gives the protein CASSIGSSYNSPLHF.

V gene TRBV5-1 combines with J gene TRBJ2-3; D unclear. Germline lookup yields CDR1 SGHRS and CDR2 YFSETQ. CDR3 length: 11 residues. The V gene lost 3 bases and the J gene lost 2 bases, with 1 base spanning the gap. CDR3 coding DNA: TGCGCCAGCAGCTCCACAGATACGCAGTATTTT. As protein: CASSSTDTQYF.

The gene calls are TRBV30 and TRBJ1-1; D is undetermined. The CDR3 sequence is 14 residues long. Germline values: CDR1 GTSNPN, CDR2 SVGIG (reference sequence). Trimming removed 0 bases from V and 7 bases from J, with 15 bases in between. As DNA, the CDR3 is TGTGCCTGGAGTGTAGGATGGAGGACCCTTGAAGCTTTCTTT. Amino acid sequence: CAWSVGWRTLEAFF.

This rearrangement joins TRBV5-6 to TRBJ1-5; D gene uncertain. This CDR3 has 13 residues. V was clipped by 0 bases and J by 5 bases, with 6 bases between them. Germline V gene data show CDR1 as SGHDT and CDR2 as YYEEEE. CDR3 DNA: TGTGCCAGCAGCTTGGGCCGGTATCAGCCCCAGCATTTT. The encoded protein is CASSLGRYQPQHF.

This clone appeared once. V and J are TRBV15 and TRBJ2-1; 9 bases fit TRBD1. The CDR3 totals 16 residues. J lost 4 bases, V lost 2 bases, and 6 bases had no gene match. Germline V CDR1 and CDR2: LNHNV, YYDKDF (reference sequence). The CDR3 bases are TGTGCCACCAGCAGAATTACAGGGGGCAGATACAATGAGCAGTTCTTC. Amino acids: CATSRITGGRYNEQFF. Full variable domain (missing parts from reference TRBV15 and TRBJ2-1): DAMVIQNPRYQVTQFGKPVTLSCSQTLNHNVMYWYQQKSSQAPKLLFHYYDKDFNNEADTPDNFQSRRPNTSFCFLDIRSPGLGDTAMYLCATSRITGGRYNEQFFGPGTRLTVL.

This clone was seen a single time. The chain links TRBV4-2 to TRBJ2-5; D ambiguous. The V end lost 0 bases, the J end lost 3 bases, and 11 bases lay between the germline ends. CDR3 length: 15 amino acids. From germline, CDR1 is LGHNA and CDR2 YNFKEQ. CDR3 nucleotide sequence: TGTGCCAGCAGCCAAGATGGAAGGGCCGAAGAGACCCAGTACTTC. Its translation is CASSQDGRAEETQYF.

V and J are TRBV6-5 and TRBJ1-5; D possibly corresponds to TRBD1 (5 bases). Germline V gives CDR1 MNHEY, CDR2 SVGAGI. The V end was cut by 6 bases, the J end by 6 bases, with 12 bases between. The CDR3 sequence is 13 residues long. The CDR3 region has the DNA TGTGCCAGCAGCCGAGGGGCGGGTCAGCCCCAGCATTTT. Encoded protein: CASSRGAGQPQHF.

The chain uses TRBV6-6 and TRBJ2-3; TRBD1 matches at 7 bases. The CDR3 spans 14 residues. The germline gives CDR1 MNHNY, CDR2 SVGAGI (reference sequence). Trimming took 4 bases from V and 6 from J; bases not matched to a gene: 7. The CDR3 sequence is CASSWRQGADTQYF. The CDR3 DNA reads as TGTGCCAGCAGTTGGCGACAGGGCGCCGATACGCAGTATTTT.